These 12 T cell receptor beta chains were sequenced from one sample in a study of blood T cell repertoires in COVID-19. The table came from immunoSEQ multiplex PCR; TCRdb's copy has only in-frame clones and leaves some out. This sample has some 300,000 clones, with 80% to 90% found just once. Sequenced sample: peripheral blood. The receptors here all came from a woman in her forties or fifties with COVID-19, enrolled during active disease.

The chain recombines TRBV19 with TRBJ2-2, with unresolved D. V was cut by 7 bases and J by 0 bases, with 12 bases left in between. The CDR3 runs 15 residues. Germline V gene lookup returns CDR1 LNHDA and CDR2 SQIVND (reference sequence). The CDR3 sequence: CASTTWFANTGELFF. The DNA for the CDR3 is TGTGCCAGTACTACGTGGTTCGCGAACACCGGGGAGCTGTTTTTT. Combining the CDR3 with reference TRBV19 and TRBJ2-2 gives the whole variable domain DGGITQSPKYLFRKEGQNVTLSCEQNLNHDAMYWYRQDPGQGLRLIYYSQIVNDFQKGDIAEGYSVSREKKESFPLTVTSAQKNPTAFYLCASTTWFANTGELFFGEGSRLTVL.

The J gene is TRBJ2-7, the V gene TRBV3-1 (or the pseudogene TRBV3-2), with 8 bases identical to TRBD1. Trimming took 4 bases from V and 3 from J; bases not matched to a gene: 2. Looked up from germline, CDR1 is LGHDT and CDR2 is YNNKEL (reference sequence). The CDR3 totals 13 residues. The CDR3 nucleotides read TGTGCCAGCAGCCGACAGGGGAGCTACGAGCAGTACTTC. Its translation is CASSRQGSYEQYF.

This chain joins TRBV25-1 and TRBJ2-3; D not resolved. The CDR3 has 12 residues. The germline V gene has CDR1 MGHDK and CDR2 SYGVNS. The germline V and J ends were trimmed by 7 bases and 0 bases, with 5 bases remaining between them. CDR3 bases: TGTGCCAGCACCGGTAGCACAGATACGCAGTATTTT. It codes for CASTGSTDTQYF.

The V gene is TRBV15, the J gene TRBJ2-7; 8 bases fit TRBD2. J gave up 1 base and V 5 bases, and 13 bases lay outside the gene matches. The CDR3 has 17 amino acids. CDR1 LNHNV and CDR2 YYDKDF come from the germline V gene (reference sequence). The CDR3 here is CATSPYILAGGSYEQYF. The CDR3 DNA follows: TGTGCCACCAGCCCTTACATTTTGGCGGGAGGATCCTACGAGCAGTACTTC. The full variable domain, rest sourced from reference TRBV15 and TRBJ2-7, is DAMVIQNPRYQVTQFGKPVTLSCSQTLNHNVMYWYQQKSSQAPKLLFHYYDKDFNNEADTPDNFQSRRPNTSFCFLDIRSPGLGDTAMYLCATSPYILAGGSYEQYFGPGTRLTVT.

The chain combines TRBV6-1 with TRBJ2-7; possibly TRBD1 for D (6 bases). V was trimmed by 2 bases and J by 0 bases, leaving 14 bases between them. The CDR3 has 16 amino acids. Germline CDR1 is MNHNS and CDR2 is SASEGT. As DNA, the CDR3 is TGTGCCAGCAGTGAAACCTACAGGGACAACTCCTACGAGCAGTACTTC. The encoded protein is CASSETYRDNSYEQYF.

The chain recombines TRBV24-1 with TRBJ2-2; 13 bases line up with TRBD2. V lost 2 bases, J lost 3 bases, and 11 bases stayed unmatched. The V gene's germline CDR1 is KGHDR and CDR2 SFDVKD. The CDR3 is 20 residues long. CDR3 loop: CATSDSGLAGKGRDTGELFF. The DNA for the CDR3 is TGTGCCACCAGTGATTCGGGACTAGCGGGAAAGGGCCGGGACACCGGGGAGCTGTTTTTT.

V and J are TRBV28 and TRBJ1-5, with a tentative D call TRBD1 (6 bases). V was clipped by 6 bases and J by 2 bases, with 14 bases between them. There are 15 residues in the CDR3. The germline CDR1 and CDR2 sequences are MDHEN and SYDVKM. The CDR3 loop is CASRSWGLGNQPQHF. CDR3 nucleotide sequence: TGTGCCAGCAGATCCTGGGGGCTGGGCAATCAGCCCCAGCATTTT.

A word on this clone: The sample carries other DNA sequences with the same CDR3. V gene TRBV7-2 combines with J gene TRBJ2-7, with 10 bases lining up with TRBD2. Germline CDR1 is SGHTA and CDR2 is FQGNSA. The junction had 7 bases not matched to a gene; V was cut back by 4 bases and J by 4 bases. The CDR3 has 15 amino acids. CDR3 sequence: CASSSRTSGTYEQYF. The DNA for the CDR3 is TGTGCCAGCAGCTCTAGGACTAGCGGTACTTACGAGCAGTACTTC.

CDR3 region: CSVEDRQTKYSSGNTIYF. CDR3 nucleotides: TGCAGCGTTGAAGATAGACAAACGAAGTATTCCTCTGGAAACACCATATATTTT. This chain joins TRBV29-1 and TRBJ1-3; no clear D. Germline CDR1 and CDR2: SQVTM and ANQGSEA. V gave up 0 bases and J gave up 0 bases, with 18 bases separating them. This CDR3 has 18 residues.

The V call is TRBV11-1, the J call TRBJ2-7; D perhaps matches TRBD2 (6 bases). Germline lookup yields CDR1 SGHAT and CDR2 FQDESV (reference sequence). This CDR3 region has 14 residues. V lost 7 bases and J 3 bases, leaving 16 bases between the germline ends. The CDR3 protein is CASTISVGGYEQYF. CDR3 sequence (DNA): TGTGCCAGCACCATTTCTGTGGGGGGCTACGAGCAGTACTTC.

The V and J genes are TRBV19 and TRBJ2-3; 9 nucleotides line up with TRBD1. CDR1 and CDR2 (germline): LNHDA, SQIVND (reference sequence). V lost 5 bases, J lost 4 bases, and 7 bases stayed unmatched. The CDR3 runs 15 residues. As DNA, the CDR3 is TGTGCCAGTAGTCCCGGGACAGGGTGGGCAGATACGCAGTATTTT. It translates to CASSPGTGWADTQYF.

With regard to this clone: Other DNA sequences in this specimen translate into the identical CDR3. J is TRBJ1-1 and V is TRBV19; 8 bases map to TRBD1. The junction had 0 bases not matched to a gene; V was cut back by 1 base and J by 5 bases. The CDR3 has 13 amino acids. Germline V gene lookup returns CDR1 LNHDA and CDR2 SQIVND (reference sequence). CDR3 sequence reads: CASSIGTGTEAFF. The CDR3 DNA reads TGTGCCAGTAGTATAGGGACAGGGACTGAAGCTTTCTTT.